The 17 T cell receptor beta chains in this list originate from one sample, sequenced in a study of OX40 agonist ivuxolimab in advanced cancers. Method: immunoSEQ multiplex PCR; TCRdb's copy keeps in-frame clones and lacks some. The table has tens of thousands of clones, 88% seen once. This material consisted of CD4+ or CD8+ T cells sorted from blood, taken in a trial of the OX40 agonist ivuxolimab. The source is an adult with an advanced solid tumor such as melanoma, head and neck, liver or kidney cancer.

The rearrangement joins TRBV2 to TRBJ2-3, with 10 bases aligning to TRBD2. The length of the CDR3 is 15 residues. CDR1 is SNHLY and CDR2 is FYNNEI in the germline V gene. V was clipped by 6 bases and J by 4 bases; unmatched bases: 7. DNA of the CDR3: TGTGCCAGCAGGAAACTAGCGGGGATGGCAGATACGCAGTATTTT. Protein sequence: CASRKLAGMADTQYF.

The rearrangement links TRBV7-9 to TRBJ1-4; 7 nucleotides align to TRBD1. The V gene end was trimmed by 1 base and the J gene end by 8 bases; junction bases not matched to a gene: 13. This CDR3 region has 17 residues. Per the germline V gene, CDR1 is SEHNR and CDR2 is FQNEAQ (reference sequence). Here the CDR3 reads CASSLVTGEVPSEKLFF. CDR3 in DNA: TGTGCCAGCAGCTTAGTTACAGGGGAGGTCCCCTCGGAAAAACTGTTTTTT. The whole variable domain, filled in from reference TRBV7-9 and TRBJ1-4, reads DTGVSQNPRHKITKRGQNVTFRCDPISEHNRLYWYRQTLGQGPEFLTYFQNEAQLEKSRLLSDRFSAERPKGSFSTLEIQRTEQGDSAMYLCASSLVTGEVPSEKLFFGSGTQLSVL.

The chain joins TRBV18 to TRBJ2-3; 7 bases fit TRBD2. V shed 7 bases, J shed 1 base, and the junction held 2 bases outside the gene matches. The length of the CDR3 is 13 residues. Germline-derived CDR1 and CDR2 are KGHSH and LQKENI. The CDR3, as DNA: TGTGCCAGCTTGGCGGGAGGCACAGATACGCAGTATTTT. Its protein product is CASLAGGTDTQYF. Full variable domain (remainder filled in from reference TRBV18 and TRBJ2-3): NAGVMQNPRHLVRRRGQEARLRCSPMKGHSHVYWYRQLPEEGLKFMVYLQKENIIDESGMPKERFSAEFPKEGPSILRIQQVVRGDSAAYFCASLAGGTDTQYFGPGTRLTVL.

V usage is TRBV7-2 and J usage is TRBJ1-5; TRBD1 matches at 10 bases. Germline CDR1 is SGHTA and CDR2 is FQGNSA. After removal of 4 bases from V and 1 base from J, the junction contained 10 bases not matched to a gene. This CDR3 has 18 residues. This CDR3 reads CASSSKTGGAGSNQPQHF. The CDR3, as DNA: TGTGCCAGCAGCTCAAAGACAGGGGGCGCGGGAAGCAATCAGCCCCAGCATTTT.

Regarding this clone: Germline is not matched at one junction end, which may reflect a read error. The J gene is TRBJ2-1, the V gene TRBV19, with 10 bases aligning to TRBD1. Germline V gene data show CDR1 as LNHDA and CDR2 as SQIVND (reference sequence). The CDR3 length is 13 residues. The CDR3 loop reads CASSPGQGREEVF. CDR3 bases: TGTGCCAGTAGCCCGGGACAGGGGCGCGAAGAGGTCTTC.

This chain links TRBV18 with TRBJ2-6; TRBD1 matches at 8 bases. The V segment lost 4 bases and the J segment 0 bases; nucleotides outside the gene matches: 8. This CDR3 is built from 18 residues. Germline CDR1 KGHSH, CDR2 LQKENI. CDR3: CASSLSGTGDSGANVLTF. For the CDR3, the DNA is TGTGCCAGCTCACTCTCCGGGACAGGTGACTCTGGGGCCAACGTCCTGACTTTC.

V is TRBV7-2 and J is TRBJ2-1; weak D call: TRBD2 (5 bases). Trimming took 4 bases from V and 2 from J, leaving 12 bases between them. The germline gives CDR1 SGHTA, CDR2 FQGNSA. There are 15 residues in the CDR3. Written as DNA, the CDR3 is TGTGCCAGCAGCTCCAGAGTGGGAGCCTACAATGAGCAGTTCTTC. Amino acid sequence: CASSSRVGAYNEQFF.

The V and J genes are TRBV29-1 and TRBJ2-1, with TRBD1 matching over 7 bases. The CDR3 extends over 14 amino acids. Germline CDR1 is SQVTM and CDR2 is ANQGSEA. V gave up 6 bases and J gave up 0 bases; unmatched junction bases: 5. The DNA of the CDR3 is TGCAGCGTGCGACAGGGCGGCTCCTACAATGAGCAGTTCTTC. As protein: CSVRQGGSYNEQFF.

The rearrangement links TRBV25-1 to TRBJ1-1; D remains unclear. The CDR3 totals 13 residues. Germline-derived CDR1 and CDR2 are MGHDK and SYGVNS. V gave up 6 bases and J gave up 4 bases, with 12 bases separating them. CDR3 residues: CASSLAGVTEAFF. CDR3 nucleotides: TGTGCCAGCAGCCTTGCTGGGGTCACTGAAGCTTTCTTT. Based on the CDR3 plus reference TRBV25-1 and TRBJ1-1, the full variable domain is EADIYQTPRYLVIGTGKKITLECSQTMGHDKMYWYQQDPGMELHLIHYSYGVNSTEKGDLSSESTVSRIRTEHFPLTLESARPSHTSQYLCASSLAGVTEAFFGQGTRLTVV.

The J gene is TRBJ2-3, the V gene TRBV27; D gene uncertain. CDR1 MNHEY and CDR2 SMNVEV come from the germline V gene (reference sequence). The CDR3 has 18 amino acids. Trimming stripped 2 bases from V and 2 bases from J, with 20 bases between. Here the CDR3 reads CASSLKLTATRYTDTQYF. CDR3 DNA sequence: TGTGCCAGCAGTTTAAAACTAACGGCCACAAGGTACACAGATACGCAGTATTTT.

The chain links TRBV4-3 to TRBJ2-7; 10 bases are a match to TRBD1. The germline gives CDR1 LGHNA, CDR2 YSLEER. This CDR3 comprises 13 residues. The J segment lost 4 bases and the V segment lost 4 bases, leaving 1 base of the junction unmatched. CDR3 sequence: CASSLDRGYEQYF. The CDR3 nucleotides are TGCGCCAGCAGCCTGGACAGGGGGTACGAGCAGTACTTC.

J is TRBJ2-1 and V is TRBV7-7; 7 bases match TRBD2. The ends lost 0 bases at V and 6 bases at J; junction bases unmatched: 2. This CDR3 comprises 14 residues. Per germline, CDR1 SSHAT and CDR2 FNYEAQ (reference sequence). CDR3 sequence: CASSLAGGVNEQFF. CDR3 coding DNA: TGTGCCAGCAGCTTAGCGGGAGGGGTCAATGAGCAGTTCTTC.

The chain couples TRBV2 to TRBJ2-5; 9 nucleotides align to TRBD2. The CDR3 consists of 14 residues. V lost 7 bases, J lost 5 bases, and 8 bases stayed unmatched. Germline V lookup: CDR1 SNHLY, CDR2 FYNNEI. The CDR3 reads CASILSGRRETQYF. Written as DNA, the CDR3 is TGTGCCAGCATCTTGAGCGGGAGGCGGGAGACCCAGTACTTC. The full variable domain, completed using reference TRBV2 and TRBJ2-5, is EPEVTQTPSHQVTQMGQEVILRCVPISNHLYFYWYRQILGQKVEFLVSFYNNEISEKSEIFDDQFSVERPDGSNFTLKIRSTKLEDSAMYFCASILSGRRETQYFGPGTRLLVL.

The rearrangement links TRBV2 to TRBJ2-7; tentatively, D is TRBD2 (5 bases). Trimming pared 7 bases from V and 4 bases from J, leaving 23 bases between. The V gene's germline CDR1 is SNHLY and CDR2 FYNNEI. The CDR3 sequence is 16 residues long. The CDR3 coding sequence is TGTGCCAGCACCCTGGGGTGGACTCCCCTATCGTACGAGCAGTACTTC. Translated: CASTLGWTPLSYEQYF.

The J gene is TRBJ1-5, the V gene TRBV19; the match to TRBD1 covers 8 bases. This CDR3 has 15 amino acids. Germline lookup yields CDR1 LNHDA and CDR2 SQIVND (reference sequence). V was pared by 4 bases and J by 7 bases, with 9 bases of the junction left unmatched. CDR3 bases: TGTGCCAGTAGTACCGATACAGGGGGAGGCCAGCCCCAGCATTTT. Protein sequence: CASSTDTGGGQPQHF.

The chain uses TRBV5-6 and TRBJ1-2, with D unresolved. Trimming took 0 bases from V and 2 from J, leaving 5 bases between them. The germline V gene has CDR1 SGHDT and CDR2 YYEEEE. The CDR3 covers 13 residues. The CDR3 spells CASSLVANYGYTF. The CDR3 DNA sequence: TGTGCCAGCAGCTTGGTCGCGAACTATGGCTACACCTTC.

The chain links TRBV5-8 to TRBJ1-5; D possibly corresponds to TRBD1 (5 bases). This CDR3 is built from 12 residues. Germline CDR1 and CDR2: SGHTS and YDEGEE. With 2 bases removed from V and 7 bases from J, the gap between germline ends came to 7 bases. The CDR3 DNA reads TGTGCCAGCAGCTTAGGGGCGCAGCCCCAGCATTTT. This codes for CASSLGAQPQHF.